These T cell receptor beta chains were read from a single sample in a study of regulatory T cells in long-lasting Graves disease. TCRdb reprocessed the multiplex PCR reads via MiXCR and lists one record per CDR3 protein. The sample includes roughly 500,000 distinct CDR3 sequences, 20% to 25% of them seen just once. The specimen was peripheral blood mononuclear cells (PBMCs), collected when the disease was refractory, from a patient treated with antithyroid drugs. These receptors were taken from a female donor with Graves disease. Each CDR3 is given with its conserved first and last residue. Each record gives: D gene, V gene, J gene, CDR3 protein. D genes are given only for firm matches.

TRBD2	TRBV7-3	TRBJ2-5	CASSLTWERGQETQYF
.	TRBV6-2/TRBV6-3	TRBJ1-5	CASSYKQGINNQPQHF
.	TRBV28	TRBJ1-5	CASSLGRSGNQPQHF
TRBD1	TRBV6-1	TRBJ1-6	CASSTGVNSPLHF
.	TRBV9	TRBJ2-7	CASSVEGFTAEEQYF
.	TRBV30	TRBJ2-5	CAWSFGGEETQYF
TRBD1	TRBV6-5	TRBJ1-4	CASSYSDRENEKLFF
.	TRBV29-1	TRBJ2-5	CSVRQETQYF
.	TRBV11-2	TRBJ2-5	CASSLSWTVQETQYF
.	TRBV19	TRBJ1-1	CASSSGQMPNTEAFF
.	TRBV2	TRBJ2-7	CASSRKGGEQYF
TRBD1	TRBV10-3	TRBJ2-5	CAIRDRVGETQYF
TRBD2	TRBV5-4	TRBJ2-7	CASSTNGLAGDYEQYF
TRBD2	TRBV19	TRBJ2-2	CASTGTSGRHVTGELFF
.	TRBV3-1	TRBJ1-1	CASNLGPSNTEAFF
.	TRBV5-1	TRBJ1-3	CASSLDPAGNTIYF
.	TRBV9	TRBJ2-5	CASSGAGKETQYF
.	TRBV20-1	TRBJ2-2	CSAREARGTGELFF
TRBD2	TRBV30	TRBJ2-5	CAWSPGLAQETQYF
TRBD1	TRBV19	TRBJ1-2	CASMQGARGYTF
.	TRBV13	TRBJ2-5	CASSLDLGGLEETQYF
.	TRBV20-1	TRBJ2-7	CSARDNRGSYEQYF
.	TRBV6-1	TRBJ1-1	CASRTKAEAFF
.	TRBV2	TRBJ2-7	CAQSLLESEQYF
TRBD1	TRBV12-3/TRBV12-4	TRBJ2-7	CASSLRQGVYF
.	TRBV5-1	TRBJ2-7	CASSLDGSPPDEQYF
.	TRBV28	TRBJ2-7	CASRTLSEEQYF